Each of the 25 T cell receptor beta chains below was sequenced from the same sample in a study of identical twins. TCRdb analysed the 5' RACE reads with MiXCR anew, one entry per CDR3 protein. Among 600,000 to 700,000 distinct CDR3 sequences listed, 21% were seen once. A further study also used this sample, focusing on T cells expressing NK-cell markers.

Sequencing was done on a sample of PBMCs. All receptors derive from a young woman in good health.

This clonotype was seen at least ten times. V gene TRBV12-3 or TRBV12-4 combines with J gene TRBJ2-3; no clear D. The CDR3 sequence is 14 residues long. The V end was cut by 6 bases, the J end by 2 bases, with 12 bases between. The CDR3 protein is CASSLTRITDTQYF. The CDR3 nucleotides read TGTGCCAGCAGCCTCACCAGGATCACAGATACGCAGTATTTT.

DNA for the CDR3: TGTGCCAGCAGTTTAGATGACTGGACAGCGACCTACGAGCAGTACTTC. Translated: CASSLDDWTATYEQYF. V usage is TRBV12-3 or TRBV12-4 and J usage is TRBJ2-7, with D possibly being TRBD1 (6 bases). Trimming removed 1 base from V and 2 bases from J, with 15 bases in between. The CDR3 spans 16 residues.

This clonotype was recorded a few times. The CDR3 loop reads CATSRGGSLNYGYTF. DNA of the CDR3: TGTGCCACCAGCAGAGGAGGCAGTCTTAACTATGGCTACACCTTC. The chain recombines TRBV15 with TRBJ1-2; D gene ambiguous. CDR3 length equals 15 residues. Germline V gene lookup returns CDR1 LNHNV and CDR2 YYDKDF (reference sequence). V lost 1 base and J 1 base, leaving 10 bases between the germline ends.

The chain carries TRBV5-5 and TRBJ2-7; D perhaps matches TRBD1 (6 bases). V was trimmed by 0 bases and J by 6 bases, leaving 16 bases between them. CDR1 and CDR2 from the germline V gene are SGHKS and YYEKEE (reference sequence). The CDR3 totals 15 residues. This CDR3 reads CASSLDGTKGGEQYF. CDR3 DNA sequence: TGTGCCAGCAGCTTGGACGGGACAAAGGGCGGCGAGCAGTACTTC.

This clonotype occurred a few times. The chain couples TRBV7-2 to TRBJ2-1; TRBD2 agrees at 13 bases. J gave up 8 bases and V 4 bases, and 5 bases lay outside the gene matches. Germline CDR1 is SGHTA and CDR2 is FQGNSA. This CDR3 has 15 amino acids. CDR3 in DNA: TGTGCCAGCAGCTCACTAGCGGGAGGGATCCATGAGCAGTTCTTC. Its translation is CASSSLAGGIHEQFF.

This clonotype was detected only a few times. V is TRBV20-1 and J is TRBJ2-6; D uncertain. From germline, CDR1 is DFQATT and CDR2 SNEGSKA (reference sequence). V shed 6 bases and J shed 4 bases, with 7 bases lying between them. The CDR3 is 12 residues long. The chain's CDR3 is CSAQAGANVLTF. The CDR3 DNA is TGCAGTGCGCAGGCCGGGGCCAACGTCCTGACTTTC.

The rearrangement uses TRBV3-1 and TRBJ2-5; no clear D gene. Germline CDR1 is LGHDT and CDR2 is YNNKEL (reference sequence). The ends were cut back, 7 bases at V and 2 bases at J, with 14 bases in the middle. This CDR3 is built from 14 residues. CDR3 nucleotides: TGTGCCAGCAACCGAGCGTGGCGTCAAGAGACCCAGTACTTC. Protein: CASNRAWRQETQYF.

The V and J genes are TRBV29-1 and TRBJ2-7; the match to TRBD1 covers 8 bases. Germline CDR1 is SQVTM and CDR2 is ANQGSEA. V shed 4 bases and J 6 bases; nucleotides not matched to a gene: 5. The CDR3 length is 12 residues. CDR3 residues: CSVGQGSLEQYF. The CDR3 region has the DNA TGCAGCGTTGGACAGGGGAGTCTCGAGCAGTACTTC.

In DNA form, the CDR3 reads TGTGCCAGCAGCTTAGGCGGAAAGCTCTATGGCTACACCTTC. Amino acids: CASSLGGKLYGYTF. The rearrangement joins TRBV7-9 to TRBJ1-2; D is uncertain. Germline V gene data show CDR1 as SEHNR and CDR2 as FQNEAQ (reference sequence). The CDR3 has 14 amino acids. V lost 1 base to trimming and J lost 4 bases, with 10 bases between them.

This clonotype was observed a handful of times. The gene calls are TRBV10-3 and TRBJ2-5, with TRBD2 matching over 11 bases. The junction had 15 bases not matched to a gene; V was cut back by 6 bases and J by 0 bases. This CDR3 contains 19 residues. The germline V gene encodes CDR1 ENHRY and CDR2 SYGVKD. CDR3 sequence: CAISPAGTSGIKHQETQYF. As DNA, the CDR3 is TGTGCCATCAGCCCGGCCGGGACTAGCGGCATCAAACACCAAGAGACCCAGTACTTC.

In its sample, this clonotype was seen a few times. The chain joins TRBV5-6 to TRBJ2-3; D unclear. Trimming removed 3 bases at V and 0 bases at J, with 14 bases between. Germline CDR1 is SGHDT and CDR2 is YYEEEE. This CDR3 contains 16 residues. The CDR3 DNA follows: TGTGCCAGCAGCTCGGATGAGGCCTCAAGCACAGATACGCAGTATTTT. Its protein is CASSSDEASSTDTQYF.

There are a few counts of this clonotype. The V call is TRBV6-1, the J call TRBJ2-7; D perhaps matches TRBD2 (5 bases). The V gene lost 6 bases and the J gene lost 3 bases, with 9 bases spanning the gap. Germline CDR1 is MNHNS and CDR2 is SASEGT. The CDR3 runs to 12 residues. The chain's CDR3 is CASSRAVYEQYF. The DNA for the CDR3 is TGTGCCAGCAGCCGAGCGGTCTACGAGCAGTACTTC.

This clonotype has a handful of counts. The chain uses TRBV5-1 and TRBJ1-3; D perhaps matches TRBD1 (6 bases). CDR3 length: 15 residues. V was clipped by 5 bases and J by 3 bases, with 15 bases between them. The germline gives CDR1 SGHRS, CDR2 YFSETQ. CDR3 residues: CASSIGGDYGNTIYF. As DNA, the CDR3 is TGCGCCAGCAGTATAGGGGGAGACTATGGAAACACCATATATTTT.

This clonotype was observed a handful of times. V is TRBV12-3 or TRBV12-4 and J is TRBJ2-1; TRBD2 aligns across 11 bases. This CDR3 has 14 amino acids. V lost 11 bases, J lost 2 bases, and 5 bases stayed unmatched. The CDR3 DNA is TGTGCCGTCGTAGCGGGGGGGACCTACAATGAGCAGTTCTTC. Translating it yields CAVVAGGTYNEQFF.

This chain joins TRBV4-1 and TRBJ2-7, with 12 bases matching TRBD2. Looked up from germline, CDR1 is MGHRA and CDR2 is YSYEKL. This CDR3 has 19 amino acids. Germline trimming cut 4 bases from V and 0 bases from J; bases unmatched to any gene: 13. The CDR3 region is CASSRKLAGGPFSSYEQYF. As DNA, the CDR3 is TGCGCCAGCAGCCGGAAACTAGCGGGGGGCCCTTTTAGCTCCTACGAGCAGTACTTC.

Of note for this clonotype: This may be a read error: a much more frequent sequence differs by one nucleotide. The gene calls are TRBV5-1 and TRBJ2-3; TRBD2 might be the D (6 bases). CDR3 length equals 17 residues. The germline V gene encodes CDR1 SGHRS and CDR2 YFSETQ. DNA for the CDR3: TGCGCCAGCAGCAAAACTAGTAGCGGTTCCCCCACAGGTACGCAGTATTTT. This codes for CASSKTSSGSPTGTQYF.

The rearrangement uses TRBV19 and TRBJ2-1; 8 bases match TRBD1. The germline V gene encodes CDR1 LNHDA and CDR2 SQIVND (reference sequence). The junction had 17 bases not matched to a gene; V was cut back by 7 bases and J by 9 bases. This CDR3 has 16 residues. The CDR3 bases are TGTGCCAGTATGCTCTATGTGGGCAGGGGGCATGTTGAGCAGTTCTTC. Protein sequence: CASMLYVGRGHVEQFF.

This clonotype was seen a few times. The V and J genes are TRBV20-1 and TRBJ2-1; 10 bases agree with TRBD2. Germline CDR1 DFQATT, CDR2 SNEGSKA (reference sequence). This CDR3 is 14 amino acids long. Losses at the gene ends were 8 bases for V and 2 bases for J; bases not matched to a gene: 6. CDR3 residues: CSCKAGGPYNEQFF. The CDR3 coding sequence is TGCAGTTGCAAAGCGGGGGGGCCCTACAATGAGCAGTTCTTC.

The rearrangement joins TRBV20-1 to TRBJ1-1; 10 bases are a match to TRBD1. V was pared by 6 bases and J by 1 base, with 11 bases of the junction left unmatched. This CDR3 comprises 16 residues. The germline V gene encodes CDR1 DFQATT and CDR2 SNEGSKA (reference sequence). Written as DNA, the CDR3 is TGCAGTGCCCCCCAGGAGGGACAGGGGAGGAACACTGAAGCTTTCTTT. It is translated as CSAPQEGQGRNTEAFF.

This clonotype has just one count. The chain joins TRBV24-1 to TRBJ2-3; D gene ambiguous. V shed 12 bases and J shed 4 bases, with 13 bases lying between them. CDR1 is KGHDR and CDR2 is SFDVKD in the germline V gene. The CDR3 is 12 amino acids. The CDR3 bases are TGTGCCCCCGGCATCCTTCCAGATACGCAGTATTTT. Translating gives CAPGILPDTQYF.

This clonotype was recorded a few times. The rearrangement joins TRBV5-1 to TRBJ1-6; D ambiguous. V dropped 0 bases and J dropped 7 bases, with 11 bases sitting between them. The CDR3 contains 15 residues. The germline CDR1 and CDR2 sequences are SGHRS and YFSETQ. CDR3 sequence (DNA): TGCGCCAGCAGCTTGGATAGGGTTGGAAATTCACCCCTCCACTTT. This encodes CASSLDRVGNSPLHF.

The CDR3 loop is CASSLGLGVVNTEAFF. For the CDR3, the DNA is TGTGCCAGCAGCTTGGGCCTTGGGGTGGTGAACACTGAAGCTTTCTTT. The chain recombines TRBV5-8 with TRBJ1-1, with unresolved D. The V and J ends lost 0 bases and 0 bases respectively, with 12 bases between them. The CDR3 is 16 residues long. Germline V CDR1 and CDR2: SGHTS, YDEGEE.

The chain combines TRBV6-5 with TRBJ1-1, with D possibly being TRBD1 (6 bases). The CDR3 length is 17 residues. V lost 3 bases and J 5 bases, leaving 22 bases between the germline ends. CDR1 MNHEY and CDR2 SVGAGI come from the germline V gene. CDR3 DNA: TGTGCCAGCAGTTATGGGACCGCGGGACACGCGCGAACTGAAGCTTTCTTT. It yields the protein CASSYGTAGHARTEAFF.

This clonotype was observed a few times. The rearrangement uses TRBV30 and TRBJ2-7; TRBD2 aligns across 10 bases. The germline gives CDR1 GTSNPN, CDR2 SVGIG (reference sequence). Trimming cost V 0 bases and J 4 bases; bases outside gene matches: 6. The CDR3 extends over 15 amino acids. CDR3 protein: CAWSVRAGGSYEQYF. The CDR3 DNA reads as TGTGCCTGGAGTGTACGAGCGGGAGGGTCGTACGAGCAGTACTTC.

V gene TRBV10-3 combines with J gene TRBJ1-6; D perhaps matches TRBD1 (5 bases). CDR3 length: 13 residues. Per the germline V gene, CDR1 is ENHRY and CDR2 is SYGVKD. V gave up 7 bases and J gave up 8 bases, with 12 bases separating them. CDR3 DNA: TGTGCCATCAAAGGGACGGCAGATTCACCCCTCCACTTT. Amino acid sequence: CAIKGTADSPLHF.